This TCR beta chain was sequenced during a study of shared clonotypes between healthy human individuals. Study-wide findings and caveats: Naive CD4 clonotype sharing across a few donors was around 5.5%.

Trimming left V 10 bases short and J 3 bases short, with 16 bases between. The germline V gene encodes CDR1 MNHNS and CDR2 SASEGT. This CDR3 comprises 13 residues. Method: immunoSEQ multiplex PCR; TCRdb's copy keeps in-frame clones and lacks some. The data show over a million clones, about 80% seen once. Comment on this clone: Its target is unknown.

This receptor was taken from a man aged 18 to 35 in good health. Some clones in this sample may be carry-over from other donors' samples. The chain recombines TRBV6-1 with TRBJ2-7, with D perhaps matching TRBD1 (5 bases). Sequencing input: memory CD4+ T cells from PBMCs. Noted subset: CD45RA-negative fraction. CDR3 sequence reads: CAITWGQNYEQYF. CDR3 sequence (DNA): TGTGCCATCACATGGGGCCAAAACTACGAGCAGTACTTC.